These 2 T cell receptor beta chains originate from one sample sequenced in a study of shared clonotypes between healthy human individuals. TCRdb's table, derived via immunoSEQ multiplex PCR, lists solely in-frame clones and lacks some. The sample contains around 500,000 clones, roughly 83% of which appear only once. What was sequenced was PBMCs. The receptors stem from a woman aged 40 to 49 in good health. Some clones in this sample may be carry-over from other donors' samples.

The rearrangement links TRBV7-2 to TRBJ2-7; 10 bases match TRBD2. The V segment lost 4 bases and the J segment 3 bases; nucleotides outside the gene matches: 9. The CDR3 totals 16 residues. Germline V gives CDR1 SGHTA, CDR2 FQGNSA. The CDR3 reads CASSSPTSGNIYEQYF. CDR3 nucleotide sequence: TGTGCCAGCAGCTCACCCACTAGCGGGAACATCTACGAGCAGTACTTC.

V is TRBV5-5 and J is TRBJ1-2; D call uncertain. V was shortened by 4 bases and J by 5 bases, with 15 bases between the two germline ends. This CDR3 region has 14 residues. CDR1 and CDR2 from the germline V gene are SGHKS and YYEKEE (reference sequence). CDR3 nucleotides: TGTGCCAGCAGCCCCCGATGGCCGACATATGGCTACACCTTC. Protein product: CASSPRWPTYGYTF.